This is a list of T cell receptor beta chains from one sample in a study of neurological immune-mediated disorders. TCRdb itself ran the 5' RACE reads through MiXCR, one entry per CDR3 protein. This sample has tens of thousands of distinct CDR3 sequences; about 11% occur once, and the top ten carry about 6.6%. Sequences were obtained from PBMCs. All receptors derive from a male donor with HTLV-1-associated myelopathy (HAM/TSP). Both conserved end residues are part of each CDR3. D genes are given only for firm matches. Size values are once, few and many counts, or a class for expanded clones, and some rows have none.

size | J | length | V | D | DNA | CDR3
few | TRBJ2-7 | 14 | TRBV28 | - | TGTGCCAGCAGTTTATCGGACAGTTTCTACGAGCAGTACTTC | CASSLSDSFYEQYF
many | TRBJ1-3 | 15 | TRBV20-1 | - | TGCAGTGCTAGAGATTCCCAGGGGCCTGGAAACACCATATATTTT | CSARDSQGPGNTIYF
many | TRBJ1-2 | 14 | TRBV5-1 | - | TGCGCCAGCAGCTTGAGGGCAGCTAACTATGGCTACACCTTC | CASSLRAANYGYTF
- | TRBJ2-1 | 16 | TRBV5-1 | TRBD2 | TGCGCCAGCAGCTTGACTAGCGGGGGGTTATACAATGAGCAGTTCTTC | CASSLTSGGLYNEQFF
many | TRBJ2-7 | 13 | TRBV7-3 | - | TGTGCCAGCAGCTACAACAGGTACTACGAGCAGTACTTC | CASSYNRYYEQYF
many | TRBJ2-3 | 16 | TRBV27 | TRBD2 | TGTGCCAGCAGCCTCAGACTAGCGGGGAGCACAGATACGCAGTATTTT | CASSLRLAGSTDTQYF
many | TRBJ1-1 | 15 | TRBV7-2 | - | TGTGCCAGCAGCTTAGCCGCACCACCAAACACTGAAGCTTTCTTT | CASSLAAPPNTEAFF
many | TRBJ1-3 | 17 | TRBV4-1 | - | TGCGCCAGCAGCCGAGCAGGGTTAACTTTATCTGGAAACACCATATATTTT | CASSRAGLTLSGNTIYF
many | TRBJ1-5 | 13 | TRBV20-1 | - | TGCAGTGCCAGCCGCGGGGGCAATCAGCCCCAGCATTTT | CSASRGGNQPQHF
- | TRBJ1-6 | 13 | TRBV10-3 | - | TGTGCCATCAGTGACGGGGGCTATTCACCCCTCCACTTT | CAISDGGYSPLHF
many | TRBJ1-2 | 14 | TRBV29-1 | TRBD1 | TGCAGCGTTGAAGGTCCGGGACAGGTCTATGGCTACACCTTC | CSVEGPGQVYGYTF
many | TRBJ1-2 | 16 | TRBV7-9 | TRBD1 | TGTGCCAGCAGCCTACTCGGTGGGACAGGGAACTATGGCTACACCTTC | CASSLLGGTGNYGYTF
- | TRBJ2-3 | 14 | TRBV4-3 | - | TGCGCCAGCAGCCTAGGAGTGAACACAGAGACGCAGTATTTT | CASSLGVNTETQYF
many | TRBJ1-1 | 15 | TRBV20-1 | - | TGCAGTGCCAGTGCGGGGGCCCTCATGAACACTGAAGCTTTCTTT | CSASAGALMNTEAFF
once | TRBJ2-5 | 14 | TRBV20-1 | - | TGCAGTGCTCGGGGTGGGGAGGAACAAGAGACCCAGTACTTC | CSARGGEEQETQYF
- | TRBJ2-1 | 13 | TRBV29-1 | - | TGCAGCGTTAGAACACCCTCCCACTATGAGCAGTTCTTC | CSVRTPSHYEQFF
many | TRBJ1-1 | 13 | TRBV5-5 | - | TGTGCCAGCACCACGCCCCCGAGGACTGAAGCTTTCTTT | CASTTPPRTEAFF
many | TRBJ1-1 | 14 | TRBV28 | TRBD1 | TGTGCCAGCAGTTCCACAGGGGGGAACACTGAAGCTTTCTTT | CASSSTGGNTEAFF
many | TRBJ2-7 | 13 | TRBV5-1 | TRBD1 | TGCGCCAGCAGCCGGGGACAGGGGAGACTGGAGTACTTC | CASSRGQGRLEYF
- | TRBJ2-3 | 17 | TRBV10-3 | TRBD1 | TGTGCCATCAGAACCAGTCCCGGGACAGGGGAGACAGATACGCAGTATTTT | CAIRTSPGTGETDTQYF
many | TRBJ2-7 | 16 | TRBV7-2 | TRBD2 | TGTGCCAGCAGCATGAGCGGGGGGGCCAGAACCTACGAGCAGTACTTC | CASSMSGGARTYEQYF
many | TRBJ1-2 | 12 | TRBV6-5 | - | TGTGCCAGTCGCCGGGCCGGCTATGGCTACACCTTC | CASRRAGYGYTF